The 7 T cell receptor beta chains below come from one sample, sequenced in a study of T cell repertoires in aging, cancer and after chemotherapy. The template was genomic DNA from peripheral blood, not RNA. A mixed TRB-A/B primer pool amplified rearranged TRB by multiplex touch-down PCR. One entry per CDR3 protein, called by TCRdb with MiXCR from the multiplex PCR reads. The data show about 17,000 distinct CDR3 sequences, 40% to 55% seen once. The sample was blood. These receptors were taken from a human donor in good health.

CDR3 region: CASSDSSTGELFF. Written as DNA, the CDR3 is TGTGCCAGCAGTGACTCTAGCACCGGGGAGCTGTTTTTT. The chain employs TRBV6-4 and TRBJ2-2, with D hard to call. Trimming left V 0 bases short and J 4 bases short, with 3 bases between. The V gene's germline CDR1 is MRHNA and CDR2 SNTAGT. The CDR3 consists of 13 residues.

The chain carries TRBV29-1 and TRBJ1-1; TRBD1 agrees at 8 bases. The CDR3 sequence is 14 residues long. From germline, CDR1 is SQVTM and CDR2 ANQGSEA. Trimming took 3 bases from V and 4 from J; bases not matched to a gene: 7. CDR3 nucleotide sequence: TGCAGCGTTGATCCAGACAGGGGAGGCACTGAAGCTTTCTTT. Its translation: CSVDPDRGGTEAFF. Together with reference TRBV29-1 and TRBJ1-1, the CDR3 gives the full variable domain: SAVISQKPSRDICQRGTSLTIQCQVDSQVTMMFWYRQQPGQSLTLIATANQGSEATYESGFVIDKFPISRPNLTFSTLTVSNMSPEDSSIYLCSVDPDRGGTEAFFGQGTRLTVV.

This chain connects TRBV12-3 or TRBV12-4 to TRBJ2-1, with D uncertain. The germline V and J ends were trimmed by 2 bases and 5 bases, with 7 bases remaining between them. The length of the CDR3 is 13 residues. The CDR3 DNA reads as TGTGCCAGCAGTTTACGACACGACAATGAGCAGTTCTTC. It translates to CASSLRHDNEQFF.

The rearrangement links TRBV6-6 to TRBJ1-6, with D hard to call. CDR3 length equals 16 residues. The V end was cut by 10 bases, the J end by 8 bases, with 24 bases between. CDR1 is MNHNY and CDR2 is SVGAGI in the germline V gene (reference sequence). CDR3 coding DNA: TGTGCCACCAAGGCTGAACGGGGAGGCGGTTATTCACCCCTCCACTTT. This sequence encodes CATKAERGGGYSPLHF.

The V call is TRBV6-5, the J call TRBJ2-7, with a weak D call TRBD2 (5 bases). The CDR3 is 12 residues long. The V gene lost 2 bases and the J gene lost 6 bases, with 8 bases spanning the gap. CDR1 MNHEY and CDR2 SVGAGI come from the germline V gene. The chain's CDR3 is CASSYVGGEQYF. The CDR3 DNA sequence: TGTGCCAGCAGTTACGTCGGAGGCGAGCAGTACTTC.

V usage is TRBV27 and J usage is TRBJ2-1, with a weak D call TRBD2 (5 bases). Germline V lookup: CDR1 MNHEY, CDR2 SMNVEV (reference sequence). V shed 4 bases and J shed 0 bases, with 10 bases lying between them. The CDR3 totals 15 residues. The CDR3 region is CASSSRGSSYNEQFF. CDR3 nucleotides: TGTGCCAGCAGTTCACGGGGTAGCTCCTACAATGAGCAGTTCTTC.

This chain joins TRBV27 and TRBJ2-7; D may correspond to TRBD1 or TRBD2 (5 bases each). Per germline, CDR1 MNHEY and CDR2 SMNVEV (reference sequence). The ends were cut back, 8 bases at V and 4 bases at J, with 9 bases in the middle. This CDR3 comprises 11 residues. The CDR3 coding sequence is TGTGCCAGCGTCGAGGGGTACGAGCAGTACTTC. This sequence encodes CASVEGYEQYF.